This T cell receptor (beta chain) was sequenced in a study of identical twins. Study-wide points: Its conclusions, products of cross-sectional statistical analysis, did not come from following the same donors. There were fewer insertions in abundant cord blood beta clonotypes, but memory repertoires showed no such pattern.

Worth noting for this clonotype: As yet, its antigen is unknown.

TCRdb redid the calling of the 5' RACE reads with MiXCR, one entry per CDR3 protein. The sample shows about 1.7 million distinct CDR3 sequences, 25% to 35% of them seen only once. V lost 1 base and J lost 4; bases outside the gene matches: 13. This CDR3 has 18 residues. The germline gives CDR1 LGHNA, CDR2 YNFKEQ. This clonotype originated in a newborn girl in good health. The material sequenced was cord blood. The V call is TRBV4-2, the J call TRBJ1-2, with 9 bases identical to TRBD1. CDR3 nucleotide sequence: TGTGCCAGCAGCCAAGCCCTAAGCCGGGACAGGGAGGTCTATGGCTACACCTTC. Its protein product is CASSQALSRDREVYGYTF.